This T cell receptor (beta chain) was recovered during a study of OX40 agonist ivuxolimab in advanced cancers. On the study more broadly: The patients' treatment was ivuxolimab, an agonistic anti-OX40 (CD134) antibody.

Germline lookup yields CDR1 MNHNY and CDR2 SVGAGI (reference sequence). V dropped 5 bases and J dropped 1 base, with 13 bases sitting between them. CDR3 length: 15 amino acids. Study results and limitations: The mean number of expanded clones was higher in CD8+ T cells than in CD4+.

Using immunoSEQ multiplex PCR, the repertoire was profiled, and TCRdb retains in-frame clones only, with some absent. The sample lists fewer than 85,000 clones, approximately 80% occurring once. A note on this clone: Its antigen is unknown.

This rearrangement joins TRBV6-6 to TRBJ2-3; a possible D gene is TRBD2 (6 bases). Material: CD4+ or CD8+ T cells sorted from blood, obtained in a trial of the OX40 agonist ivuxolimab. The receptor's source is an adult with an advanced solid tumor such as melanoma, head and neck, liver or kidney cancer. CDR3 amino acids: CASSLPGGGTDTQYF. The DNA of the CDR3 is TGTGCCAGCAGTCTCCCGGGCGGGGGCACAGATACGCAGTATTTT.